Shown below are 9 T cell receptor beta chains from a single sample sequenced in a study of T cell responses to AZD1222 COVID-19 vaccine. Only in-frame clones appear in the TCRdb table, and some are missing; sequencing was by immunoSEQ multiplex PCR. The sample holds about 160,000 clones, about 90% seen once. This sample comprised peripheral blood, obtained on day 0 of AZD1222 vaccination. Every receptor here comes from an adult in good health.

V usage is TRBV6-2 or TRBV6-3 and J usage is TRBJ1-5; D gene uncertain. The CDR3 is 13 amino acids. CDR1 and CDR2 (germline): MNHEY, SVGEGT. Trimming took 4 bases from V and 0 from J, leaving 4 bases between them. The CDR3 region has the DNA TGTGCCAGCAGTTCCAATAGCAATCAGCCCCAGCATTTT. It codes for CASSSNSNQPQHF.

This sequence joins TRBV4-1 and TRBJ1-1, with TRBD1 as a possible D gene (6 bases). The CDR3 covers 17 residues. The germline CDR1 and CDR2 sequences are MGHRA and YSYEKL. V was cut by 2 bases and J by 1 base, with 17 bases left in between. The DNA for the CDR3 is TGCGCCAGCAGCCAATCCCCTGTTTGGGGGCCGAACACTGAAGCTTTCTTT. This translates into CASSQSPVWGPNTEAFF.

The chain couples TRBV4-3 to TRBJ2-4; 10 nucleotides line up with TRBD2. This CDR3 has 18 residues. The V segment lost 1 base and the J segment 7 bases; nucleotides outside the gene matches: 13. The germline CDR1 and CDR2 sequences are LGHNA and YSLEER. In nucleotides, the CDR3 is TGCGCCAGCAGCCAAGGTCCCCTGAGGCTAGCGGGGGAGAACATTCAGTACTTC. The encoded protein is CASSQGPLRLAGENIQYF.

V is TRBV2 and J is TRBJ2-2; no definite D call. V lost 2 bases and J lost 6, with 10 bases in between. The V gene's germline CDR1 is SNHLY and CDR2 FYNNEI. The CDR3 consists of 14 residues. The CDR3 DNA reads TGTGCCAGCAGTGAAATATTGGAACCCGGGGAGCTGTTTTTT. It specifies CASSEILEPGELFF.

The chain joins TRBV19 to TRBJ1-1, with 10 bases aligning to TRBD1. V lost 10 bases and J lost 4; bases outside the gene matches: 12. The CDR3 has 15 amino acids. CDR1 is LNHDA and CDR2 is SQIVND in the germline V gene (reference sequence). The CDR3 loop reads CATLPRDRGRTEAFF. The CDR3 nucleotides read TGTGCCACCTTACCCCGGGACAGGGGTCGCACTGAAGCTTTCTTT.

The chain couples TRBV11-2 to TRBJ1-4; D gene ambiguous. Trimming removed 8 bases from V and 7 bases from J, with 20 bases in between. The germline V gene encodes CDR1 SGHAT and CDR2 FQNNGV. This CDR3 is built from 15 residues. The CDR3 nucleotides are TGTGCCAGCGGCTCACTGGGAGTAAATAGTGAAAAACTGTTTTTT. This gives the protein CASGSLGVNSEKLFF.

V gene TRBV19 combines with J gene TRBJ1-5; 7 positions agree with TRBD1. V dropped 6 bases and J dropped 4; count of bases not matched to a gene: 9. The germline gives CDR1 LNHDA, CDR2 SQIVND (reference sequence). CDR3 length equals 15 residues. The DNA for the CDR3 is TGTGCCAGTAGGGCTACAGGGGTCTATAATCAGCCCCAGCATTTT. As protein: CASRATGVYNQPQHF.

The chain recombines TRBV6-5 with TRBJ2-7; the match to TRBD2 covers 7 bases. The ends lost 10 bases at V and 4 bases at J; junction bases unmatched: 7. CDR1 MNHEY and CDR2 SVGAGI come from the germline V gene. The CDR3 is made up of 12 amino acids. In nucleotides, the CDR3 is TGTGCCACGTCGTGGGGGGGGTACGAGCAGTACTTC. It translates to CATSWGGYEQYF.

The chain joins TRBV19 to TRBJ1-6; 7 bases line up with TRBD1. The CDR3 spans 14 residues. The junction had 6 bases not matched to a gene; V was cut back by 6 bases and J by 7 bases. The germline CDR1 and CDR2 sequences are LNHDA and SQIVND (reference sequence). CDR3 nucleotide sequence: TGTGCCAGTAGATTCGGGACAGCCAATTCACCCCTCCACTTT. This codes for CASRFGTANSPLHF.